These T cell receptor beta chains were read from a single sample in a study of T cell repertoires in cytomegalovirus infection. Using its own MiXCR run on the reads, TCRdb lists one record per CDR3 protein. The data show 310,000 or so distinct CDR3 sequences, with roughly 25% seen just once and roughly 15% held by the top ten. These receptors are not linked to any known antigen. Specimen: cultured PBMCs, collected from culture after CMV antigen stimulation. The receptors were sampled from a human donor in good health (CMV status not recorded). Some clones in this sample may be carry-over from other donors' samples. Both conserved end residues are part of each CDR3. A D gene is named only where the DNA matches it firmly. The size of a clone is reported for some rows only, either as once, few or many, or as a class for expanded clones.

>.|.|TRBJ1-4|TRBV12-3/TRBV12-4
TGTGCCAGCAGCCAGTCCTGGGGGACAACTAATGAAAAACTGTTTTTT
CASSQSWGTTNEKLFF
>.|.|TRBJ2-7|TRBV19
TGTGCCAGTAGTATATTCGGAGGGACCTACGAGCAGTACTTC
CASSIFGGTYEQYF
>.|.|TRBJ2-1|TRBV19
TGTGCCAGTAGTATAGGGGGTGAGAATGAGCAGTTCTTC
CASSIGGENEQFF
>.|.|TRBJ1-3|TRBV6-2/TRBV6-3
TGTGCCAGCAGTTACGGACAGAGCTCTGGAAACACCATATATTTT
CASSYGQSSGNTIYF
>few|TRBD1|TRBJ1-2|TRBV7-9
TGTGCCACCCAGACAGGGGCTCACTATGGCTACACCTTC
CATQTGAHYGYTF
>.|TRBD1|TRBJ2-7|TRBV6-2/TRBV6-3
TGTGCCAGCAGTTCCCACAGGGGTCTAGAAGTCTACGAGCAGTACTTC
CASSSHRGLEVYEQYF
>.|TRBD1|TRBJ1-1|TRBV28
TGTGCCAGCATTGGGGACAGGGGTGACACTGAAGCTTTCTTT
CASIGDRGDTEAFF
>.|TRBD2|TRBJ2-7|TRBV10-3
TGTGCCATCAGCCACCCCTGGGAGCGGGAGTATTCCTACGAGCAGTACTTC
CAISHPWEREYSYEQYF
>many|.|TRBJ2-2|TRBV7-2
TGTGCCAGCAGCTTAGCGGCAGCGAGTACAACCGGGGAGCTGTTTTTT
CASSLAAASTTGELFF
>many|TRBD2|TRBJ2-1|TRBV7-8
TGTGCCAGCAGCTTAGCGCGGGGCGGGAGCTACAATGAGCAGTTCTTC
CASSLARGGSYNEQFF
>.|TRBD1|TRBJ2-7|TRBV9
TGTGCCAGCAGCCCCCAGGGGGATGGGTCCTACGAGCAGTACTTC
CASSPQGDGSYEQYF
>.|TRBD1|TRBJ2-7|TRBV6-2/TRBV6-3
TGTGCCAGCAGTTACGGCGTGGGACAGTACGAGCAGTACTTC
CASSYGVGQYEQYF
>many|.|TRBJ2-3|TRBV14
TGTGCCAGCAGCCAAGGTTGGAACTCCCAGCAGTATTTT
CASSQGWNSQQYF
>.|TRBD1|TRBJ1-2|TRBV11-1
TGTGCCAGCAGCTCCCGACAGGGGACTTATGGCTACACCTTC
CASSSRQGTYGYTF
>.|.|TRBJ2-1|TRBV4-1
TGCGCCAGCAGCCAAGGGGTCAGTACATTGAGCTATGAGCAGTTCTTC
CASSQGVSTLSYEQFF
>.|.|TRBJ2-2|TRBV5-6
TGTGCCAGTTTCCCGGGACTGCGAAAGAGGGAGCTGTTTTTT
CASFPGLRKRELFF
>many|.|TRBJ1-1|TRBV7-6
TGTGCCAGCAGCTTAGGGGAATTTGAGAACACTGAAGCTTTCTTT
CASSLGEFENTEAFF
>.|.|TRBJ2-3|TRBV4-1
TGCGCCAGCAGCCAAGCTTCCGGCGGTATCACAGATACGCAGTATTTT
CASSQASGGITDTQYF
>.|TRBD2|TRBJ2-5|TRBV3-1
TGTGCCAGCAGCCTAGCCGCCCCAGCGGGAGGAGAGACCCAGTACTTC
CASSLAAPAGGETQYF
>many|.|TRBJ2-1|TRBV7-7
TGTGCCAGCAGCTTAGACGGGAGTGGCAATGAGCAGTTCTTC
CASSLDGSGNEQFF
>.|TRBD2|TRBJ2-1|TRBV24-1
TGTGCCACCTGTGACTCGGGACTAGCGGGAGTCGATGAGCAGTTCTTC
CATCDSGLAGVDEQFF
>many|.|TRBJ2-4|TRBV6-2/TRBV6-3
TGTGCCAGCAGTTACGGTTGGGGGAGCATTCAGTACTTC
CASSYGWGSIQYF
>many|.|TRBJ2-3|TRBV6-2/TRBV6-3
TGTGCCAGCAGTTACTCACAGGGTCGTTCGAGCACAGATACGCAGTATTTT
CASSYSQGRSSTDTQYF
>few|.|TRBJ1-1|TRBV7-6
TGTGCCAGCAGCTTAGAATCCGACACTGAAGCTTTCTTT
CASSLESDTEAFF
>few|.|TRBJ2-5|TRBV11-3
TGTGCCAGCAGCTTAGTTTGGGGGGAGGTGTCAGAGACCCAGTACTTC
CASSLVWGEVSETQYF
>.|.|TRBJ1-3|TRBV20-1
TGCAGTGCTACAGAGGCCGTAGGGACGGCTGGAAACACCATATATTTT
CSATEAVGTAGNTIYF
>many|.|TRBJ2-4|TRBV9
TGTGCCAGCAGCGTAGATGATCTAGCCAAAAACATTCAGTACTTC
CASSVDDLAKNIQYF
>.|.|TRBJ2-5|TRBV6-2/TRBV6-3
TGTGCCAGCAGTTACTCGAGGGCCAGGAGGTACCAAGAGACCCAGTACTTC
CASSYSRARRYQETQYF